This entry is about one T cell receptor beta chain. Its cognate antigen is unknown. These data are taken from a study of T cell responses to AZD1222 COVID-19 vaccine. Clones were sequenced by immunoSEQ multiplex PCR, and TCRdb holds only the in-frame ones, with some missing. The sample includes roughly 150,000 clones, roughly nine tenths of them seen just once. Study results and limitations: Once two AZD1222 doses were given, Spike-specific TCR breadth and depth went up.

The V end lost 7 bases, the J end lost 6 bases, and 15 bases lay between the germline ends. The CDR3 is 13 amino acids. Per germline, CDR1 MDHEN and CDR2 SYDVKM. The chain carries TRBV28 and TRBJ1-2, with D perhaps matching TRBD1 (6 bases). The starting material was peripheral blood, obtained 28 days after the second AZD1222 dose. This receptor was obtained from an adult who received the AZD1222 COVID-19 vaccine. This CDR3 reads CASTPGAANGYTF. In nucleotides, the CDR3 is TGTGCCAGCACCCCGGGGGCAGCCAATGGCTACACCTTC.